This is a list of T cell receptor beta chains from one sample in a study of shared clonotypes between healthy human individuals. Clones were sequenced by immunoSEQ multiplex PCR, and TCRdb holds only the in-frame ones, with some missing. This table holds hundreds of thousands of clones, roughly 72% found once. The sequenced sample was memory CD4+ T cells sorted from blood. The source of these receptors is a woman under 40 in good health. Each CDR3 is given with its conserved first and last residue. Fields, in order: D gene, clone size, V gene, J gene, CDR3 protein, CDR3 DNA. D genes are given only for firm matches. A clone size is listed for some rows: how often the clone was seen (once, few, many), or a class if it is expanded.

NA,NA,TRBV30,TRBJ1-2,CAWNRGGSGYTF,TGTGCCTGGAATAGGGGAGGAAGTGGCTACACCTTC
NA,NA,TRBV7-2,TRBJ2-7,CASSLGASSSYEQYF,TGTGCCAGCAGCTTAGGGGCCAGTAGCTCCTACGAGCAGTACTTC
NA,NA,TRBV7-8,TRBJ1-4,CASSSIGGPTNEKLFF,TGTGCCAGCAGTAGCATCGGGGGACCAACTAATGAAAAACTGTTTTTT
TRBD2,NA,TRBV7-7,TRBJ2-1,CASSRGLAGGPRNNEQFF,TGTGCCAGCAGCCGCGGACTAGCGGGAGGGCCGAGAAACAATGAGCAGTTCTTC
NA,NA,TRBV28,TRBJ2-5,CASSLPQWGQGQETQYF,TGTGCCAGCAGTTTGCCCCAGTGGGGGCAAGGGCAAGAGACCCAGTACTTC
TRBD1,NA,TRBV6-1,TRBJ1-2,CASSRQGQGTYGYTF,TGTGCCAGCAGTCGCCAGGGACAGGGAACTTATGGCTACACCTTC
NA,NA,TRBV5-6,TRBJ1-5,CASSLGGAPWQPQHF,TGTGCCAGCAGCTTGGGGGGAGCTCCTTGGCAGCCCCAGCATTTT
TRBD1,few,TRBV2,TRBJ1-2,CASSTGGYGYTF,TGTGCCAGCAGTACAGGGGGCTATGGCTACACCTTC
NA,NA,TRBV11-3,TRBJ2-5,CASSLGRGKGQETQYF,TGTGCCAGCAGCTTAGGACGGGGGAAAGGCCAAGAGACCCAGTACTTC
NA,NA,TRBV2,TRBJ1-3,CASSAVLSGNTIYF,TGTGCCAGCAGTGCGGTGCTCTCTGGAAACACCATATATTTT
NA,once,TRBV7-9,TRBJ2-7,CASSFLEGPYEQYF,TGTGCCAGCAGCTTTTTGGAGGGTCCCTACGAGCAGTACTTC
TRBD1,NA,TRBV6-6,TRBJ1-4,CASSPGQHEKLFF,TGTGCCAGCAGCCCGGGACAGCATGAAAAACTGTTTTTT
NA,NA,TRBV2,TRBJ2-5,CASKGQAIPETQYF,TGTGCCAGCAAGGGTCAGGCCATTCCCGAGACCCAGTACTTC
TRBD1,NA,TRBV19,TRBJ2-7,CASSIRDRGYEQYF,TGTGCCAGTAGTATACGGGACAGGGGATACGAGCAGTACTTC
NA,NA,TRBV19,TRBJ2-1,CASSRSYNEQFF,TGTGCCAGTAGTCGTTCCTACAATGAGCAGTTCTTC
NA,NA,TRBV5-1,TRBJ1-2,CASSKTTDNYGYTF,TGCGCCAGCAGCAAAACGACAGACAACTATGGCTACACCTTC
NA,NA,TRBV7-8,TRBJ2-1,CASSYTRAGIQFF,TGTGCCAGCAGTTATACACGGGCGGGGATTCAGTTCTTC
TRBD1,NA,TRBV27,TRBJ2-7,CASRDGDRVPYEQYF,TGTGCCAGCAGGGACGGGGACAGGGTCCCCTACGAGCAGTACTTC
TRBD1,NA,TRBV5-4,TRBJ1-1,CASSLGGQVRTEAFF,TGTGCCAGCAGCTTGGGGGGACAGGTCCGCACTGAAGCTTTCTTT
NA,once,TRBV7-9,TRBJ2-1,CASSFPGARNEQFF,TGTGCCAGCAGCTTCCCAGGGGCGCGAAATGAGCAGTTCTTC
TRBD1,NA,TRBV28,TRBJ2-7,CASSQLGQGAHEQYF,TGTGCCAGCAGTCAACTGGGACAGGGGGCCCACGAGCAGTACTTC
NA,NA,TRBV2,TRBJ1-3,CASSVTGLGNTIYF,TGTGCCAGCAGTGTGACCGGGTTGGGAAACACCATATATTTT
NA,NA,TRBV4-1,TRBJ1-2,CASSQELGGNNYGYTF,TGCGCCAGCAGCCAAGAACTTGGAGGGAATAACTATGGCTACACCTTC
TRBD1,NA,TRBV9,TRBJ1-4,CASSVTGTVNEKLFF,TGTGCCAGCAGCGTGACCGGGACAGTCAATGAAAAACTGTTTTTT
TRBD1,few,TRBV7-8,TRBJ2-7,CASSSGQGAEQYF,TGTGCCAGCAGCTCAGGACAGGGCGCCGAGCAGTACTTC
NA,NA,TRBV2,TRBJ1-2,CASRPSATRYGYTF,TGTGCCAGCAGGCCCTCAGCTACTCGCTATGGCTACACCTTC
TRBD1,NA,TRBV5-4,TRBJ2-5,CASSPGTEETQYF,TGTGCCAGCAGCCCCGGGACAGAAGAGACCCAGTACTTC
NA,NA,TRBV28,TRBJ1-1,CASSSPPQSVGNTEAFF,TGTGCCAGCAGTTCCCCCCCCCAATCTGTGGGCAACACTGAAGCTTTCTTT
NA,NA,TRBV7-9,TRBJ1-4,CASLGVEKLFF,TGTGCCAGCTTGGGGGTTGAAAAACTGTTTTTT
NA,few,TRBV5-4,TRBJ1-3,CASSRRDFGNTIYF,TGTGCCAGCAGCCGTCGGGATTTTGGAAACACCATATATTTT
NA,NA,TRBV5-1,TRBJ2-7,CASSPQEGSLVSYEQYF,TGCGCCAGCAGCCCCCAAGAGGGCTCCCTAGTTTCCTACGAGCAGTACTTC
TRBD1,NA,TRBV27,TRBJ2-5,CASSLGAGGVETQYF,TGTGCCAGCAGTTTAGGGGCAGGGGGCGTTGAGACCCAGTACTTC
TRBD2,NA,TRBV25-1,TRBJ2-2,CASMPHSGHTGELFF,TGTGCCAGCATGCCACATAGCGGGCATACCGGGGAGCTGTTTTTT
NA,NA,TRBV7-9,TRBJ1-2,CASSFGGYGYTF,TGTGCCAGCAGCTTCGGGGGCTATGGCTACACCTTC
NA,once,TRBV18,TRBJ1-2,CASSPPFALYGYTF,TGTGCCAGCTCACCACCGTTTGCCCTATATGGCTACACCTTC
NA,NA,TRBV9,TRBJ1-4,CASSATATNEKLFF,TGTGCCAGCAGCGCGACAGCAACTAATGAAAAACTGTTTTTT
NA,NA,TRBV19,TRBJ2-6,CASSRGWRDSAGANVLTF,TGTGCCAGTAGCCGAGGATGGCGGGATTCAGCTGGGGCCAACGTCCTGACTTTC
TRBD1,NA,TRBV28,TRBJ1-1,CASSLRRGGGKAFF,TGTGCCAGCAGTTTGCGCCGGGGAGGGGGCAAAGCTTTCTTT
NA,few,TRBV7-9,TRBJ1-1,CASSLFTLGNTEAFF,TGTGCCAGCAGCTTATTCACCCTGGGAAACACTGAAGCTTTCTTT
TRBD1,NA,TRBV5-1,TRBJ2-6,CASSKGQGRFGANVLTF,TGCGCCAGCAGCAAGGGACAGGGCCGCTTTGGGGCCAACGTCCTGACTTTC
TRBD2,NA,TRBV4-1,TRBJ2-1,CASSQDRVRDYYNEQFF,TGCGCCAGCAGCCAAGATCGTGTACGGGACTACTACAATGAGCAGTTCTTC
TRBD2,NA,TRBV5-1,TRBJ2-1,CASSGLAGGGYNEQFF,TGCGCCAGCAGCGGTTTAGCGGGAGGGGGTTACAATGAGCAGTTCTTC
NA,NA,TRBV27,TRBJ1-4,CASKGNMDEKGLFF,TGTGCCAGCAAGGGGAACATGGATGAAAAAGGACTGTTTTTT
TRBD2,NA,TRBV7-2,TRBJ2-1,CASSLSSGLYNEQFF,TGTGCCAGCAGCTTAAGTAGCGGGCTCTACAATGAGCAGTTCTTC
NA,NA,TRBV5-1,TRBJ2-7,CASSLDRGEQYF,TGCGCCAGCAGCTTGGACCGGGGTGAGCAGTACTTC
TRBD1,NA,TRBV9,TRBJ1-6,CASSVGQGGFPLHF,TGTGCCAGCAGCGTGGGACAGGGCGGATTCCCCCTCCACTTT
TRBD2,NA,TRBV30,TRBJ2-4,CAWSKTSGNDIQYF,TGTGCCTGGTCCAAGACTAGCGGGAATGACATTCAGTACTTC
NA,NA,TRBV6-6,TRBJ1-1,CASSYGDLNTEAFF,TGTGCCAGCAGTTACGGGGATCTGAACACTGAAGCTTTCTTT
NA,NA,TRBV6-5,TRBJ1-2,CASTERGYGYTF,TGTGCCAGCACCGAAAGGGGATATGGCTACACCTTC
NA,NA,TRBV6-1,TRBJ1-2,CASSEASRYGYTF,TGTGCCAGCAGTGAGGCATCTCGCTATGGCTACACCTTC
TRBD2,few,TRBV11-2,TRBJ2-1,CASSLGLAGGEQFF,TGTGCCAGCAGCCTCGGGCTAGCGGGAGGTGAGCAGTTCTTC
TRBD2,NA,TRBV28,TRBJ2-3,CASSGAGVGTDTQYF,TGTGCCAGCAGTGGAGCGGGAGTGGGCACAGATACGCAGTATTTT
NA,few,TRBV7-8,TRBJ2-2,CASSTTGELFF,TGTGCCAGCAGCACTACCGGGGAGCTGTTTTTT
NA,NA,TRBV4-2,TRBJ1-4,CASSQLGGIEKLFF,TGTGCCAGCAGCCAGCTGGGGGGTATTGAAAAACTGTTTTTT
TRBD1,NA,TRBV30,TRBJ2-7,CAWSVLGDRDYEQYF,TGTGCCTGGAGTGTACTAGGGGACAGGGACTACGAGCAGTACTTC
TRBD2,NA,TRBV29-1,TRBJ2-6,CSAETSGISGANVLTF,TGCAGCGCCGAGACTAGCGGGATCTCTGGGGCCAACGTCCTGACTTTC
TRBD2,NA,TRBV11-2,TRBJ2-1,CASSLGGGLAAGGQFF,TGTGCCAGCAGCTTAGGGGGGGGACTAGCGGCAGGCGGGCAGTTCTTC
NA,few,TRBV4-2,TRBJ1-5,CASSQDRDQPQHF,TGTGCCAGCAGCCAAGATAGGGATCAGCCCCAGCATTTT